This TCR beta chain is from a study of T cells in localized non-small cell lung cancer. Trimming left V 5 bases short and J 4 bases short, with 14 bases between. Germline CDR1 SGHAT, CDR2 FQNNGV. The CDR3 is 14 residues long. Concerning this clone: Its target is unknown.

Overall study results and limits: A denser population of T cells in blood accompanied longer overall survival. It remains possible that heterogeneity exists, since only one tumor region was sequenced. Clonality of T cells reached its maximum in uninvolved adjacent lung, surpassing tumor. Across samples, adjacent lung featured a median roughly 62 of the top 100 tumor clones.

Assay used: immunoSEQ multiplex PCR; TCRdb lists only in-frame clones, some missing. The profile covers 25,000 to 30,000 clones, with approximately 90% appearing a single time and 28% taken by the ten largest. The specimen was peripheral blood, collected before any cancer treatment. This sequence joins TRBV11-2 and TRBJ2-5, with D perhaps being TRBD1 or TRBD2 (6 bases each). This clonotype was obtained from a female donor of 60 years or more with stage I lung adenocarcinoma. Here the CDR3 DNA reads TGTGCCAGCAGCCGAGGTGGGGGGCGAGAGACCCAGTACTTC. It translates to CASSRGGGRETQYF.